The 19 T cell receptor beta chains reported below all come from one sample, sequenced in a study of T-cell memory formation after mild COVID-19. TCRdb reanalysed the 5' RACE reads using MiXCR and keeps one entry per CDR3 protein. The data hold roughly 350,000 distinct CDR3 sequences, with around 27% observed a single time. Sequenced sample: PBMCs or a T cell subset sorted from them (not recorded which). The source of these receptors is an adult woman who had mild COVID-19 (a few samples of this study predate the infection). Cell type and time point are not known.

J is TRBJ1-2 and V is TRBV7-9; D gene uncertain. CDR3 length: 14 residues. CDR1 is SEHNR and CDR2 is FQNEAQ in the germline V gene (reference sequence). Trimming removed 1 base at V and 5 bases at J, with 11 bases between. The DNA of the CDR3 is TGTGCCAGCAGCTTAGAACGGCGACTATATGGCTACACCTTC. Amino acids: CASSLERRLYGYTF.

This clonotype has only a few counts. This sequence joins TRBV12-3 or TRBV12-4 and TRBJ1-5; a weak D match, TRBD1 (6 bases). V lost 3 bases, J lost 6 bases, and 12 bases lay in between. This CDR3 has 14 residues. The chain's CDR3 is CASSFGGLAQPQHF. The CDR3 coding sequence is TGTGCCAGCAGTTTTGGGGGGCTCGCTCAGCCCCAGCATTTT.

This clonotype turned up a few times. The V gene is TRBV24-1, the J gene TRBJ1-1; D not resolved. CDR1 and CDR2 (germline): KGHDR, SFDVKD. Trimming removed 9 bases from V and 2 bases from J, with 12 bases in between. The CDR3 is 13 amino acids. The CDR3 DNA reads TGTGCCACCCGCGGGTCTTCTAACACTGAAGCTTTCTTT. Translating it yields CATRGSSNTEAFF.

The CDR3 bases are TGTGCCAGCAGTCAAGGGACAGTCCCCCACTACGAGCAGTACTTC. This encodes CASSQGTVPHYEQYF. The rearrangement links TRBV6-5 to TRBJ2-7; 7 bases are a match to TRBD1. Per germline, CDR1 MNHEY and CDR2 SVGAGI. The CDR3 runs 15 residues. V lost 5 bases, J lost 3 bases, and 10 bases stayed unmatched.

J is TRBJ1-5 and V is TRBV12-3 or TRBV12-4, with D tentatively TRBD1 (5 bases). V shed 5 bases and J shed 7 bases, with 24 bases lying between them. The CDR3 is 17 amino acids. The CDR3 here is CASSTGLGSPMLQPQHF. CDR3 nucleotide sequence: TGTGCCAGCAGTACGGGGCTAGGCAGCCCGATGTTGCAGCCCCAGCATTTT.

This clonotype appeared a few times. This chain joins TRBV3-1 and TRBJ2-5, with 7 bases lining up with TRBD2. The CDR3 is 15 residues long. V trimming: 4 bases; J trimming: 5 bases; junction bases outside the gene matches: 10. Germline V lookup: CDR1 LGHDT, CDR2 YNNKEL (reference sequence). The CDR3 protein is CASSPGGLKVETQYF. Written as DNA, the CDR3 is TGTGCCAGCAGCCCGGGAGGACTGAAAGTGGAGACCCAGTACTTC.

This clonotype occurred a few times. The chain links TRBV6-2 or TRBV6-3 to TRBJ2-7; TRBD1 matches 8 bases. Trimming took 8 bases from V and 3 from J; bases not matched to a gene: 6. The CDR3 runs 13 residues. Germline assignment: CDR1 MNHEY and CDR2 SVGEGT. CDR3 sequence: CASPDREDYEQYF. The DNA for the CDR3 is TGTGCCAGCCCGGACAGGGAGGACTACGAGCAGTACTTC.

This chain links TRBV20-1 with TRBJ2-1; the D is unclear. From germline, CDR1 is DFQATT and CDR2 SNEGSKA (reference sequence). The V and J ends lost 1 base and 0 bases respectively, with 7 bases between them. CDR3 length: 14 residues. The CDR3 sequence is CSARVRSSYNEQFF. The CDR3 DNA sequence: TGCAGTGCTAGAGTTCGAAGCTCCTACAATGAGCAGTTCTTC.

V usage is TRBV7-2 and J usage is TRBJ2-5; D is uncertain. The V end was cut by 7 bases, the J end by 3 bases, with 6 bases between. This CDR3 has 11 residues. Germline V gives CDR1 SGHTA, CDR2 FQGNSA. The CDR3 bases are TGTGCCAGCACCTTGGAAGAGACCCAGTACTTC. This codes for CASTLEETQYF.

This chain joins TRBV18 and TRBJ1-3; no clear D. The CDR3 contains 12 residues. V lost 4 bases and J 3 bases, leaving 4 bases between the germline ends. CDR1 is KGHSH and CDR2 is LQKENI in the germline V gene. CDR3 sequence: CASSRDGNTIYF. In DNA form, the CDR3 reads TGTGCCAGCTCACGGGATGGAAACACCATATATTTT. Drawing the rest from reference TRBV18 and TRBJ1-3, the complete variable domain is NAGVMQNPRHLVRRRGQEARLRCSPMKGHSHVYWYRQLPEEGLKFMVYLQKENIIDESGMPKERFSAEFPKEGPSILRIQQVVRGDSAAYFCASSRDGNTIYFGEGSWLTVV.

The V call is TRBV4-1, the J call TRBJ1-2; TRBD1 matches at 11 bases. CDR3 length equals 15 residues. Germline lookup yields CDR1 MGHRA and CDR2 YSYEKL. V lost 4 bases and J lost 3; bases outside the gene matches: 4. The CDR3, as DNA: TGCGCCAGCAGCCCCAGGGACAGGGGGGACTATGGCTACACCTTC. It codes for CASSPRDRGDYGYTF.

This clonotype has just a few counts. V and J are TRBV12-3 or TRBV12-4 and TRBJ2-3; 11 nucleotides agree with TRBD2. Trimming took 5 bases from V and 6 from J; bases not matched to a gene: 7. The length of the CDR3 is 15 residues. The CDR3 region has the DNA TGTGCCAGCAGTATTCTCGTAGCGGGAGGGGATACGCAGTATTTT. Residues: CASSILVAGGDTQYF.

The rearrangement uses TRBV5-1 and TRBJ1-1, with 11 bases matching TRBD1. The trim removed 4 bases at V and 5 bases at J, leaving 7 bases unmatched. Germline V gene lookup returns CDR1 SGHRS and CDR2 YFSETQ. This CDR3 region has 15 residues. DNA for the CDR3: TGCGCCAGCAGCCTAGGACAGGGGGCTTGGACTGAAGCTTTCTTT. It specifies CASSLGQGAWTEAFF.

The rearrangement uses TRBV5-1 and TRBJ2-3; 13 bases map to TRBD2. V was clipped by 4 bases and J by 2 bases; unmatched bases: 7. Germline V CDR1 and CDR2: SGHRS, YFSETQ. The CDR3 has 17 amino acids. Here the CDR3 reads CASSQGLAGSNTDTQYF. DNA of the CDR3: TGCGCCAGCAGCCAGGGACTAGCGGGATCGAACACAGATACGCAGTATTTT.

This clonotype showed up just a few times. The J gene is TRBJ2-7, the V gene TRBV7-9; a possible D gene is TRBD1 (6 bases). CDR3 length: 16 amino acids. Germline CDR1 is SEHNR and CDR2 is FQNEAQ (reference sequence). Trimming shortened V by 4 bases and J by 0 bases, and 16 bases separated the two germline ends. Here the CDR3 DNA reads TGTGCCAGCAGCTCACCCGGCGCAGGGGCCTCCTACGAGCAGTACTTC. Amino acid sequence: CASSSPGAGASYEQYF.

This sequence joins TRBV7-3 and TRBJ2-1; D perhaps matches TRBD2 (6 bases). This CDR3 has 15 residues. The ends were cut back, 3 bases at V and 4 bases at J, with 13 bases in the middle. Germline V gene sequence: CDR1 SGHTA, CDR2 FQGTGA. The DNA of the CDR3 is TGTGCCAGCAGCTTGCGGCTAGCGAGTTACAATGAGCAGTTCTTC. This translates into CASSLRLASYNEQFF.

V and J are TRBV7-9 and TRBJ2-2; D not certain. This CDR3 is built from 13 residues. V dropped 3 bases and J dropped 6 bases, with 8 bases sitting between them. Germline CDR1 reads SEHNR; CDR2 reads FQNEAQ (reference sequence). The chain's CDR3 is CASSFSLAGELFF. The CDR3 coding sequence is TGTGCCAGCAGCTTTAGTCTCGCCGGGGAGCTGTTTTTT.

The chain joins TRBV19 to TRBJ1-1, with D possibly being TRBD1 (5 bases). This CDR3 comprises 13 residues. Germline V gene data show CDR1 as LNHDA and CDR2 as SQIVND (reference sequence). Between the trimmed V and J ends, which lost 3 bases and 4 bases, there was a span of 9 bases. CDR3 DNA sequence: TGTGCCAGTAGTATGTCAGGGATCACTGAAGCTTTCTTT. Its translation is CASSMSGITEAFF.

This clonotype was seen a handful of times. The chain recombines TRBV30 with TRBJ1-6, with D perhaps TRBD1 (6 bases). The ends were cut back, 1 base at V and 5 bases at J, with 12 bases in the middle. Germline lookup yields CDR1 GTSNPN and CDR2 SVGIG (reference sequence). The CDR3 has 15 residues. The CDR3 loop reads CAWSAMGQDNSPLHF. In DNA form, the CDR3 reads TGTGCCTGGAGTGCTATGGGACAAGATAATTCACCCCTCCACTTT.